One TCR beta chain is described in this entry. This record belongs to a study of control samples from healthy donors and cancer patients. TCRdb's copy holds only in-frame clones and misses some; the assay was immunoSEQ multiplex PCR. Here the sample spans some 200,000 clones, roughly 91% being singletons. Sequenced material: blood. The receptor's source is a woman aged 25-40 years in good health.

DNA for the CDR3: TGTGCCAGCAGTTCCTTGCGGGGGGGCACAGATACGCAGTATTTT. Translation gives CASSSLRGGTDTQYF. The rearrangement joins TRBV6-5 to TRBJ2-3; 8 positions match TRBD2. Trimming cost V 4 bases and J 1 base; bases outside gene matches: 4. The germline V gene has CDR1 MNHEY and CDR2 SVGAGI. The CDR3 is made up of 15 amino acids.